The 19 T cell receptor beta chains in this list originate from one sample, sequenced in a study of T cell repertoires in cytomegalovirus infection. TCRdb used MiXCR to reprocess the reads, holding one entry per CDR3 protein. The sample contains approximately 500,000 distinct CDR3 sequences, approximately 17% of which appear only once. Sequenced material: CD8+ T cells from PBMCs. The receptors derive from a human donor in good health (CMV status not recorded). Some clones in this sample may be carry-over from other donors' samples.

This clonotype was observed a few times. The rearrangement uses TRBV20-1 and TRBJ2-7, with 10 positions matching TRBD2. The CDR3 has 15 amino acids. V shed 1 base and J 6 bases; nucleotides not matched to a gene: 9. Looked up from germline, CDR1 is DFQATT and CDR2 is SNEGSKA (reference sequence). The CDR3 nucleotides are TGCAGTGCTAGAGTAGGCCAGCGGGGGGGGGGCGAGCAGTACTTC. Its translation: CSARVGQRGGGEQYF.

This clonotype was found many times. V gene TRBV7-9 combines with J gene TRBJ2-7, with D hard to call. Trimming cost V 4 bases and J 0 bases, with 16 bases left between them. Germline CDR1 SEHNR, CDR2 FQNEAQ (reference sequence). CDR3 size: 16 residues. The DNA of the CDR3 is TGTGCCAGCAGCTCCTCACGGACGGAGATCTCCTACGAGCAGTACTTC. Protein product: CASSSSRTEISYEQYF.

As to this clonotype: The CDR3 does not close with the conserved phenylalanine or tryptophan, likely indicating a read error. The chain is built from TRBV19 and TRBJ2-1; 7 bases agree with TRBD2. The CDR3 is 13 amino acids. Germline assignment: CDR1 LNHDA and CDR2 SQIVND (reference sequence). Trimming cost V 5 bases and J 9 bases; bases outside gene matches: 7. CDR3 sequence reads: CASSLTAGAEQFL. CDR3 DNA: TGTGCCAGTAGTCTCACCGCGGGAGCTGAGCAGTTCTTA.

In its sample, this clonotype was seen a few times. The chain carries TRBV9 and TRBJ1-1; 7 bases agree with TRBD1. Germline V lookup: CDR1 SGDLS, CDR2 YYNGEE. J was trimmed by 3 bases and V by 0 bases; bases with no gene match: 11. The CDR3 is made up of 17 amino acids. DNA for the CDR3: TGTGCCAGCAGCGTAGCTGGGACAGCTTATCTAGACACTGAAGCTTTCTTT. Its translation is CASSVAGTAYLDTEAFF.

This clonotype was seen more than once but under ten times. One junction end disagrees with the germline gene, perhaps due to a read error. J is TRBJ2-7 and V is TRBV2, with 11 nucleotides matching TRBD1. CDR1 SNHLY and CDR2 FYNNEI come from the germline V gene. The CDR3 runs 10 residues. The CDR3 coding sequence is TGTGCCAGCAGGGACAGGGGGCAGGTCTTC. It is translated as CASRDRGQVF.

This clonotype was seen many times. The J gene is TRBJ2-3, the V gene TRBV7-9; 8 bases are a match to TRBD2. The CDR3 loop spans 18 amino acids. Germline lookup yields CDR1 SEHNR and CDR2 FQNEAQ (reference sequence). The V and J ends lost 5 bases and 0 bases, in that order; junction bases with no gene match: 13. CDR3 residues: CASSPRVAGSPSTDTQYF. The DNA of the CDR3 is TGTGCCAGCAGCCCCCGGGTAGCGGGGTCTCCTAGCACAGATACGCAGTATTTT. Using reference TRBV7-9 and TRBJ2-3 for the parts outside the CDR3, the full variable domain is DTGVSQNPRHKITKRGQNVTFRCDPISEHNRLYWYRQTLGQGPEFLTYFQNEAQLEKSRLLSDRFSAERPKGSFSTLEIQRTEQGDSAMYLCASSPRVAGSPSTDTQYFGPGTRLTVL.

In this sample, this clonotype turned up many times. The V call is TRBV7-9, the J call TRBJ2-1, with D perhaps matching TRBD1 (6 bases). The CDR3 loop spans 15 amino acids. Germline values: CDR1 SEHNR, CDR2 FQNEAQ (reference sequence). The V gene lost 5 bases and the J gene lost 0 bases, with 11 bases spanning the gap. The CDR3 DNA sequence: TGTGCCAGCAGCGGAATAGGGGGCTCCTACAATGAGCAGTTCTTC. It specifies CASSGIGGSYNEQFF.

The V gene is TRBV6-5, the J gene TRBJ2-7; 8 bases fit TRBD1. CDR1 and CDR2 from the germline V gene are MNHEY and SVGAGI. This CDR3 contains 14 residues. J was trimmed by 5 bases and V by 5 bases; bases with no gene match: 8. The CDR3 DNA sequence: TGTGCCAGCAGTGCCATGACAGGGGTCAACGAGCAGTACTTC. Translating it yields CASSAMTGVNEQYF.

There are a few counts of this clonotype. V and J are TRBV28 and TRBJ2-7; TRBD2 matches 7 bases. CDR1 MDHEN and CDR2 SYDVKM come from the germline V gene. The CDR3 is 12 residues long. Trimming at V came to 8 bases and at J to 6 bases, leaving 7 bases not matched to a gene. This CDR3 is CASAREIGEQYF. The CDR3 DNA reads TGTGCCAGCGCGCGGGAGATTGGCGAGCAGTACTTC. The whole variable domain, filled in from reference TRBV28 and TRBJ2-7, reads DVKVTQSSRYLVKRTGEKVFLECVQDMDHENMFWYRQDPGLGLRLIYFSYDVKMKEKGDIPEGYSVSREKKERFSLILESASTNQTSMYLCASAREIGEQYFGPGTRLTVT.

Many counts were recorded for this clonotype. The chain joins TRBV7-9 to TRBJ2-2; TRBD2 agrees at 10 bases. The V gene end was trimmed by 1 base and the J gene end by 2 bases; junction bases not matched to a gene: 7. CDR3 length: 18 residues. The germline CDR1 and CDR2 sequences are SEHNR and FQNEAQ (reference sequence). CDR3: CASSLDSSGSPNTGELFF. CDR3 nucleotides: TGTGCCAGCAGCTTAGACTCTAGCGGGAGTCCAAACACCGGGGAGCTGTTTTTT.

This clonotype was seen a handful of times. This chain links TRBV7-2 with TRBJ1-2; D is possibly TRBD1 (6 bases). V dropped 1 base and J dropped 7 bases, with 13 bases sitting between them. Germline CDR1 is SGHTA and CDR2 is FQGNSA. The CDR3 length is 14 residues. The CDR3 sequence is CASSLGTASGGYTF. Written as DNA, the CDR3 is TGTGCCAGCAGCTTAGGGACAGCCTCCGGTGGCTACACCTTC.

This clonotype has at least ten counts. This CDR3 reads CASSSGRKRSTEAFF. As DNA, the CDR3 is TGTGCCAGCAGTTCCGGACGGAAGAGGAGCACTGAAGCTTTCTTT. The rearrangement uses TRBV12-3 or TRBV12-4 and TRBJ1-1; D remains unclear. V was cut by 4 bases and J by 4 bases, with 16 bases left in between. This CDR3 region has 15 residues.

This clonotype was counted a few times. The gene calls are TRBV7-9 and TRBJ2-1; 11 nucleotides agree with TRBD2. Per the germline V gene, CDR1 is SEHNR and CDR2 is FQNEAQ (reference sequence). Trimming took 5 bases from V and 12 from J; bases not matched to a gene: 6. The CDR3 loop spans 13 amino acids. The DNA for the CDR3 is TGTGCCAGCAGCGTGACTAGCGGGGTGGGGCAGTTCTTC. This gives the protein CASSVTSGVGQFF. Drawing the rest from reference TRBV7-9 and TRBJ2-1, the complete variable domain is DTGVSQNPRHKITKRGQNVTFRCDPISEHNRLYWYRQTLGQGPEFLTYFQNEAQLEKSRLLSDRFSAERPKGSFSTLEIQRTEQGDSAMYLCASSVTSGVGQFFGPGTRLTVL.

This clonotype has ten or more counts. The chain couples TRBV19 to TRBJ2-7; 12 nucleotides line up with TRBD1. J was trimmed by 4 bases and V by 9 bases; bases with no gene match: 7. CDR3 length: 14 residues. Germline V gene data show CDR1 as LNHDA and CDR2 as SQIVND (reference sequence). CDR3 residues: CASRPGQGAYEQYF. CDR3 nucleotides: TGTGCCAGCAGGCCGGGACAGGGGGCTTACGAGCAGTACTTC. Drawing the rest from reference TRBV19 and TRBJ2-7, the complete variable domain is DGGITQSPKYLFRKEGQNVTLSCEQNLNHDAMYWYRQDPGQGLRLIYYSQIVNDFQKGDIAEGYSVSREKKESFPLTVTSAQKNPTAFYLCASRPGQGAYEQYFGPGTRLTVT.

This clonotype was seen a handful of times. The chain recombines TRBV29-1 with TRBJ1-2, with TRBD1 matching 8 bases. Trimming took 0 bases from V and 9 from J; bases not matched to a gene: 3. The CDR3 spans 12 residues. Looked up from germline, CDR1 is SQVTM and CDR2 is ANQGSEA. The CDR3 region is CSVEDRQGCYTF. CDR3 coding DNA: TGCAGCGTTGAAGATCGACAGGGGTGCTACACCTTC.

In regard to this clonotype: In this CDR3 the conserved last residue, phenylalanine or tryptophan, is missing, so a read error is likely. The chain uses TRBV19 and TRBJ2-1, with TRBD2 identical over 10 bases. CDR1 is LNHDA and CDR2 is SQIVND in the germline V gene (reference sequence). There are 16 residues in the CDR3. V gave up 8 bases and J gave up 4 bases; unmatched junction bases: 11. CDR3 bases: TGTGCCAGTGGACTAAGGCTACTAGCGGGGTACAATGAGCAGTTCTTA. It translates to CASGLRLLAGYNEQFL.

The chain carries TRBV10-3 and TRBJ2-7; D call uncertain. The CDR3 runs 13 residues. In germline, CDR1 is ENHRY, CDR2 SYGVKD. With 3 bases removed from V and 1 base from J, the gap between germline ends came to 7 bases. CDR3 sequence (DNA): TGTGCCATCAGTGAAGGAGTTTCCTACGAGCAGTACTTC. Encoded protein: CAISEGVSYEQYF.

This clonotype was observed a few times. CDR3 loop: CARNSTGGWSNQPQHF. CDR3 DNA: TGTGCCAGGAACTCGACAGGGGGCTGGAGCAATCAGCCCCAGCATTTT. The V call is TRBV6-1, the J call TRBJ1-5; 10 bases match TRBD1. In germline, CDR1 is MNHNS, CDR2 SASEGT. The CDR3 consists of 16 residues. Trimming took 9 bases from V and 1 from J; bases not matched to a gene: 9.

The chain joins TRBV28 to TRBJ2-4; possibly TRBD2 for D (6 bases). V was cut by 2 bases and J by 6 bases, with 8 bases left in between. There are 13 residues in the CDR3. The germline V gene encodes CDR1 MDHEN and CDR2 SYDVKM. CDR3 sequence: CASSLGDSNIQYF. CDR3 bases: TGTGCCAGCAGTTTAGGGGACTCAAACATTCAGTACTTC.